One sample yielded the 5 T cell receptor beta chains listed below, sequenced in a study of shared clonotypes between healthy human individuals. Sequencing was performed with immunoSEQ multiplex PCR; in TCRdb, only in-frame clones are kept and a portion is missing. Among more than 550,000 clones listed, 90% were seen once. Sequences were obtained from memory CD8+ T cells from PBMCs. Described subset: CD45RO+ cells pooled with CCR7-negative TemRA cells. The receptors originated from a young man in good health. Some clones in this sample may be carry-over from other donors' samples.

As DNA, the CDR3 is TGTGCCACTCTTCATTCCACAGGGAACGAAAAACTGTTTTTT. Protein sequence: CATLHSTGNEKLFF. This rearrangement joins TRBV15 to TRBJ1-4, with a possible D match to TRBD1 (6 bases). V dropped 9 bases and J dropped 8 bases, with 19 bases sitting between them. The CDR3 is made up of 14 amino acids. Germline V CDR1 and CDR2: LNHNV, YYDKDF (reference sequence). The full variable domain, with the rest looked up from reference TRBV15 and TRBJ1-4, is DAMVIQNPRYQVTQFGKPVTLSCSQTLNHNVMYWYQQKSSQAPKLLFHYYDKDFNNEADTPDNFQSRRPNTSFCFLDIRSPGLGDTAMYLCATLHSTGNEKLFFGSGTQLSVL.

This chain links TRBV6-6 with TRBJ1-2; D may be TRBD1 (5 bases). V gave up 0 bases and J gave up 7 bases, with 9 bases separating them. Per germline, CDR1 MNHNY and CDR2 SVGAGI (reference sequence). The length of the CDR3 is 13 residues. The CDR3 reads CASSYSTDPGYTF. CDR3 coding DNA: TGTGCCAGCAGTTACTCGACAGATCCTGGCTACACCTTC.

For the CDR3, the DNA is TGTGCCAGCAGTTTTAGACCCAACGTGGATGGCTACACCTTC. Translated, it gives CASSFRPNVDGYTF. The rearrangement uses TRBV27 and TRBJ1-2; D gene uncertain. Germline V CDR1 and CDR2: MNHEY, SMNVEV (reference sequence). Trimming stripped 3 bases from V and 6 bases from J, with 14 bases between. This CDR3 is 14 amino acids long.

For the CDR3, the DNA is TGTGCCAGCACTCATGACGGGACGAGGAACACCGGGGAGCTGTTTTTT. Its protein product is CASTHDGTRNTGELFF. This chain connects TRBV27 to TRBJ2-2; either TRBD1 or TRBD2 may fit D (5 bases each). The CDR3 is made up of 16 amino acids. V lost 7 bases and J 1 base, leaving 16 bases between the germline ends. In germline, CDR1 is MNHEY, CDR2 SMNVEV (reference sequence).

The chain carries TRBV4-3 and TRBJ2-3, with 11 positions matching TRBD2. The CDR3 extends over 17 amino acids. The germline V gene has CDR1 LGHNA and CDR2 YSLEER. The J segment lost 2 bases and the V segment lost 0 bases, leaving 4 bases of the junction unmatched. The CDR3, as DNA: TGCGCCAGCAGCCAAGATAATAGCGGGAGGGTCACAGATACGCAGTATTTT. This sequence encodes CASSQDNSGRVTDTQYF.